These T cell receptor beta chains were read from a single sample in a study of long-term antiretroviral therapy in people with HIV. Assay: immunoSEQ multiplex PCR; the TCRdb copy retains only in-frame clones and omits some. The sample has 23,000 or so clones, approximately 95% seen once. The sequences come from unsorted PBMCs, collected 7.6 years after starting antiretroviral therapy. These TCRs come from a woman aged 40 to 50 with HIV. CDR3s include the opening cysteine and the closing phenylalanine or tryptophan. The order of the fields is D gene, clone size, V gene, J gene, CDR3 protein, CDR3 DNA. D genes are given only for firm matches. Some rows mark clone size as missing; the rest say once, few, many or name a class of expanded clone.

>.|.|TRBV10-3|TRBJ1-2
CAISDPRDNYGYTF
TGTGCCATCAGTGACCCACGGGATAACTATGGCTACACCTTC
>TRBD1|.|TRBV6-1|TRBJ1-2
CASSEGNRGYGYTF
TGTGCCAGCAGTGAAGGGAACAGGGGCTATGGCTACACCTTC
>.|.|TRBV7-9|TRBJ2-1
CASSLGLVNNEQFF
TGTGCCAGCAGCTTAGGGCTAGTGAACAATGAGCAGTTCTTC
>TRBD2|.|TRBV6-5|TRBJ2-7
CASSDPGGRPSEQYF
TGTGCCAGCAGCGATCCGGGAGGCCGCCCCTCCGAGCAGTACTTC
>.|.|TRBV7-8|TRBJ2-7
CASSPTIGGTTTEQYF
TGTGCCAGCAGCCCAACCATAGGGGGAACTACTACCGAGCAGTACTTC
>.|.|TRBV6-5|TRBJ1-5
CASSSSSNQPQHF
.
>TRBD1|once|TRBV5-6|TRBJ2-7
CASSAGTGGHEQYF
TGTGCCAGCAGCGCCGGGACAGGGGGGCACGAGCAGTACTTC
>.|few|TRBV5-5|TRBJ1-1
CASSLEGGGTEAFF
TGTGCCAGCAGCTTGGAGGGGGGCGGTACTGAAGCTTTCTTT
>TRBD1|few|TRBV6-5|TRBJ1-1
CASTGGPLNTEAFF
TGTGCCTCAACAGGGGGCCCCCTTAACACTGAAGCTTTCTTT
>TRBD1|.|TRBV18|TRBJ1-1
CATKGTVNMNTEAFF
TGTGCCACCAAAGGGACAGTGAATATGAACACTGAAGCTTTCTTT
>TRBD1|.|TRBV4-1|TRBJ1-5
CASSATRLQGSSVHQPQHF
TGCGCCAGCAGCGCAACCCGCCTACAGGGGAGCTCGGTTCATCAGCCCCAGCATTTT
>.|.|TRBV6-5|TRBJ2-7
CASSYGRQEGGAKYF
TGTGCCAGCAGTTACGGTCGACAGGAGGGGGGTGCGAAGTACTTC
>.|.|TRBV4-1|TRBJ1-1
CASSQTDMGFLNTEAFF
TGCGCCAGCAGCCAAACGGACATGGGGTTTTTGAACACTGAAGCTTTCTTT
>.|few|TRBV7-9|TRBJ1-1
CASSSRDSRMNTEAFF
TGTGCCAGCAGCTCCCGGGACTCTCGAATGAACACTGAAGCTTTCTTT
>.|.|TRBV15|TRBJ2-7
CATSGSGSSYEQYF
TGTGCCACCAGCGGATCAGGGTCCTCCTACGAGCAGTACTTC
>.|.|TRBV7-2|TRBJ1-1
CASSFNGVEAFF
TGTGCCAGCAGCTTCAACGGGGTTGAAGCTTTCTTT
>.|once|TRBV18|TRBJ2-3
CASSPFRGGTADTQYF
TGTGCCAGCTCACCATTCAGGGGAGGCACGGCAGATACGCAGTATTTT
>TRBD2|.|TRBV7-2|TRBJ2-3
CASSLGGLVHPDTQYF
TGTGCCAGCAGCTTAGGGGGACTAGTACATCCAGATACGCAGTATTTT
>.|few|TRBV7-9|TRBJ2-7
CASSYSKSYEQYF
TGTGCCAGCAGCTACAGCAAATCTTACGAGCAGTACTTC
>.|.|TRBV4-3|TRBJ1-1
CASSQDRNREAFF
TGCGCCAGCAGCCAAGATCGGAACAGGGAAGCTTTCTTT
>TRBD1|once|TRBV19|TRBJ1-2
CASSRTGERGYTF
TGTGCCAGTAGTAGGACAGGGGAGAGAGGCTACACCTTC
>.|.|TRBV9|TRBJ2-2
CASSVAGDTGELFF
TGTGCCAGCAGCGTAGCGGGGGACACCGGGGAGCTGTTTTTT
>.|.|TRBV5-1|TRBJ1-1
CASTRQENTEAFF
TGCGCCAGCACCCGACAGGAGAACACTGAAGCTTTCTTT
>TRBD1|.|TRBV5-6|TRBJ1-5
CASSGGTGTNQPQHF
TGTGCCAGCAGCGGGGGGACAGGGACAAATCAGCCCCAGCATTTT
>.|.|TRBV21-1|TRBJ1-5
CASSKNAFKNQPQHF
TGTGCCAGCAGCAAGAATGCCTTCAAAAATCAGCCCCAGCATTTT
>.|.|TRBV10-3|TRBJ1-1
CASGLKTNTEAFF
TGTGCCAGCGGCCTGAAGACGAACACTGAAGCTTTCTTT
>TRBD2|.|TRBV30|TRBJ2-7
CAWTPLGLAGRGSYEQYF
TGTGCCTGGACTCCCCTGGGGCTAGCGGGCCGGGGCTCCTACGAGCAGTACTTC
>.|.|TRBV6-6|TRBJ1-2
CASRPAGFNYGYTF
TGTGCCAGCAGACCCGCGGGATTTAACTATGGCTACACCTTC
>.|.|TRBV11-2|TRBJ2-7
CASSLKQAQQYF
TGTGCCAGCAGCTTAAAACAGGCTCAGCAGTACTTC
>TRBD1|.|TRBV9|TRBJ2-1
CASSAEGTGRMGDEQFF
TGTGCCAGCAGCGCCGAAGGGACAGGGAGGATGGGGGATGAGCAGTTCTTC
>TRBD2|once|TRBV2|TRBJ2-5
CASSSSGGAVVKETQYF
TGTGCCAGCTCTTCTAGCGGGGGGGCCGTAGTAAAGGAGACCCAGTACTTC
>.|.|TRBV19|TRBJ2-3
CASSRRVQSTDTQYF
TGTGCCAGTAGTAGACGAGTGCAGAGCACAGATACGCAGTATTTT
>.|once|TRBV7-8|TRBJ2-3
CASSFGWGQSTDTQYF
TGTGCCAGCAGCTTTGGATGGGGTCAGAGCACAGATACGCAGTATTTT
>.|once|TRBV19|TRBJ2-1
CASSMARARNEQFF
TGTGCCAGTAGTATGGCCAGGGCCCGCAATGAGCAGTTCTTC
>.|.|TRBV30|TRBJ1-4
CAWSVQANVGEKLFF
TGTGCCTGGAGTGTACAAGCGAATGTGGGTGAAAAACTGTTTTTT
>.|.|TRBV4-3|TRBJ1-1
CASSQAGTMNTEAFF
TGCGCCAGCAGCCAAGCAGGGACAATGAACACTGAAGCTTTCTTT